This T cell receptor (beta chain) was observed in a study of beta chain features in type 1 diabetes. The V gene lost 7 bases and the J gene lost 4 bases, with 10 bases spanning the gap. The germline CDR1 and CDR2 sequences are PRHDT and FYEKMQ (reference sequence). This CDR3 is built from 13 residues. TCRB transcripts that were expressed got sequenced, as all of the isolated RNA had been reverse transcribed. Clones were sequenced by immunoSEQ multiplex PCR, and TCRdb holds only the in-frame ones, with some missing. The sample yields hundreds of thousands of clones, about a sixth seen once. This clone was observed a few times.

This chain connects TRBV13 to TRBJ2-2; D uncertain. The specimen sequenced was naive CD4+ T cells from blood. The receptor was derived from a man between 18 and 35 years old in good health. CDR3 residues: CASNKASTGELFF. The CDR3 DNA sequence: TGTGCCAGCAACAAAGCGAGCACCGGGGAGCTGTTTTTT.